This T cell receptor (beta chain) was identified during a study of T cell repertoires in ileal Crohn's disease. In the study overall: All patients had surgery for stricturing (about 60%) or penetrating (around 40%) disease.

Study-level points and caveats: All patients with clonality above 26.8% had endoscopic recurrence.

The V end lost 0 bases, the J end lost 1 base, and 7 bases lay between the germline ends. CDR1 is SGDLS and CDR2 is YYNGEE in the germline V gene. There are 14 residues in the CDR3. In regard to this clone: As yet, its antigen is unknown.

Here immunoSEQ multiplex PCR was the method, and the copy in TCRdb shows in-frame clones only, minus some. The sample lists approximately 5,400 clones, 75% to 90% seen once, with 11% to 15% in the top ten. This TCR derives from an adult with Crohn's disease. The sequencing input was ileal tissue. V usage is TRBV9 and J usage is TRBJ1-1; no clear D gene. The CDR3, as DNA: TGTGCCAGCAGCGTAGCGCTCGAGAACACTGAAGCTTTCTTT. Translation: CASSVALENTEAFF.